These 9 T cell receptor beta chains came from one sample sequenced in a study of shared clonotypes between healthy human individuals. CD45RO-negative, CCR7-positively selected cells formed the naive CD8 fraction, excluding terminally differentiated effector memory CD45RA+ cells. Sequencing was performed with immunoSEQ multiplex PCR; in TCRdb, only in-frame clones are kept and a portion is missing. The table has 2 million to 2.5 million clones, 85% to 95% seen once; the top ten hold 1.5% to 2%. Sample: naive CD8+ T cells from PBMCs. The origin of the receptors is a man between 18 and 35 years old in good health. Some clones in this sample may be carry-over from other donors' samples.

The J gene is TRBJ2-7, the V gene TRBV5-1, with 16 bases that match TRBD2. CDR1 SGHRS and CDR2 YFSETQ come from the germline V gene. The trim removed 4 bases at V and 4 bases at J, leaving 5 bases unmatched. The CDR3 covers 16 residues. In nucleotides, the CDR3 is TGCGCCAGCAGCGAGGGACTAGCGGGAGGGCAGTACGAGCAGTACTTC. Its protein product is CASSEGLAGGQYEQYF.

The V and J genes are TRBV4-1 and TRBJ2-7; 9 bases map to TRBD2. The J segment lost 4 bases and the V segment lost 7 bases, leaving 8 bases of the junction unmatched. Germline V gene data show CDR1 as MGHRA and CDR2 as YSYEKL. The CDR3 sequence is 14 residues long. The CDR3 DNA is TGCGCCAGCAAGGAAGTAGCGGGAGTGTACGAGCAGTACTTC. Protein product: CASKEVAGVYEQYF.

This chain joins TRBV19 and TRBJ2-1, with 16 bases fitting TRBD2. CDR3 length: 14 amino acids. Germline lookup yields CDR1 LNHDA and CDR2 SQIVND (reference sequence). The trim removed 6 bases at V and 10 bases at J, leaving 3 bases unmatched. CDR3: CASSPGLAGGEQFF. CDR3 coding DNA: TGTGCCAGTAGCCCGGGACTAGCGGGAGGGGAGCAGTTCTTC.

This clone has only one observation. This chain uses TRBV4-1 with TRBJ1-5; perhaps TRBD1 as D (5 bases). Per germline, CDR1 MGHRA and CDR2 YSYEKL. The CDR3 runs to 16 residues. V was shortened by 1 base and J by 1 base, with 11 bases between the two germline ends. The CDR3 nucleotides read TGCGCCAGCAGCCAAGCCGGTTGGGGGAGCAATCAGCCCCAGCATTTT. Translated, it gives CASSQAGWGSNQPQHF.

CDR3 nucleotides: TGTGCCAGCAGTCCCCTCGGGGCGCTTGGGGCCAACGTCCTGACTTTC. Its protein product is CASSPLGALGANVLTF. The genes are TRBV27 and TRBJ2-6; the D call may be TRBD1 or TRBD2 (5 bases each). Trimming left V 5 bases short and J 3 bases short, with 14 bases between. The CDR3 totals 16 residues. Germline CDR1 reads MNHEY; CDR2 reads SMNVEV (reference sequence). Looking up the rest from reference TRBV27 and TRBJ2-6 gives the full variable domain: EAQVTQNPRYLITVTGKKLTVTCSQNMNHEYMSWYRQDPGLGLRQIYYSMNVEVTDKGDVPEGYKVSRKEKRNFPLILESPSPNQTSLYFCASSPLGALGANVLTFGAGSRLTVL.

This rearrangement joins TRBV19 to TRBJ2-7, with a tentative D call TRBD1 (7 bases). The CDR3 extends over 15 amino acids. Germline V gene data show CDR1 as LNHDA and CDR2 as SQIVND (reference sequence). Trimming removed 3 bases at V and 0 bases at J, with 12 bases between. The CDR3 DNA sequence: TGTGCCAGTAGTATCTTCCAGGGGGGCTCCTACGAGCAGTACTTC. Residues: CASSIFQGGSYEQYF.

The rearrangement links TRBV7-6 to TRBJ2-6, with D perhaps matching TRBD1 (6 bases). Deletions cut 3 bases from V and 2 bases from J, with 14 bases between. Germline V gives CDR1 SGHVS, CDR2 FNYEAQ. CDR3 length: 17 amino acids. This chain's CDR3 is CASSFPEGDTGANVLTF. The CDR3 region has the DNA TGTGCCAGCAGCTTCCCCGAAGGGGACACTGGGGCCAACGTCCTGACTTTC. The variable domain in full, completed from reference TRBV7-6 and TRBJ2-6, reads GAGVSQSPRYKVTKRGQDVALRCDPISGHVSLYWYRQALGQGPEFLTYFNYEAQQDKSGLPNDRFSAERPEGSISTLTIQRTEQRDSAMYRCASSFPEGDTGANVLTFGAGSRLTVL.

The sample holds a few counts of this clone. The V call is TRBV7-9, the J call TRBJ1-1; D gene unclear. The V and J ends lost 5 bases and 4 bases respectively, with 17 bases between them. There are 15 residues in the CDR3. The germline V gene has CDR1 SEHNR and CDR2 FQNEAQ (reference sequence). This chain's CDR3 is CASSLSPGVVTEAFF. The DNA for the CDR3 is TGTGCCAGCAGCCTCAGCCCCGGGGTTGTCACTGAAGCTTTCTTT.

The chain joins TRBV4-1 to TRBJ1-3; D ambiguous. CDR1 and CDR2 (germline): MGHRA, YSYEKL. The V end was cut by 3 bases, the J end by 0 bases, with 9 bases between. The CDR3 sequence is 15 residues long. The CDR3 sequence: CASSQSGRSGNTIYF. In DNA, the CDR3 is TGCGCCAGCAGCCAGTCAGGCCGCTCTGGAAACACCATATATTTT.